This T cell receptor beta chain was captured in a study of immune cell composition in non-small cell lung cancer. DNA was extracted from unsorted cell suspensions stored frozen. Here immunoSEQ multiplex PCR was the method, and the copy in TCRdb shows in-frame clones only, minus some. The sample consists of fewer than 15,000 clones, around 63% of them appearing once. The V end was cut by 8 bases, the J end by 6 bases, with 16 bases between. The CDR3 spans 13 residues. Germline CDR1 and CDR2: MNHEY and SVGAGI. The chain employs TRBV6-5 and TRBJ1-1; possible D gene TRBD1, 5 bases. The sequenced sample was lung tumor tissue. This TCR was sampled from a human donor with non-small cell lung cancer. The CDR3 sequence: CASGLGGEAEAFF. In DNA, the CDR3 is TGTGCCAGCGGGCTGGGAGGGGAGGCTGAAGCTTTCTTT.